A selection of T cell receptor beta chains follows, all from one sample in a study of T cells in narcolepsy. Using immunoSEQ multiplex PCR, the repertoire was profiled, and TCRdb retains in-frame clones only, with some absent. The sample contains about 31,000 clones, about 77% of which appear only once. Material: CD45RA- memory CD4+ T cells from PBMCs. These receptors all come from a human donor with narcolepsy. The CDR3 runs from the conserved cysteine through the conserved F or W. The D gene is left open where the match is weak. Expanded clones get a size class; other rows say once, few or many, or leave the size out.

abundance	d_gene	j_gene	v_gene	CDR3nt	CDR3aa
few	TRBD1	TRBJ1-1	TRBV5-6	TGTGCCAGCAGCTGGGACAGATCCTCTGAAGCTTTCTTT	CASSWDRSSEAFF
-	-	TRBJ1-1	TRBV19	TGTGCCAGTAGGGGACGGGGCACAAACACTGAAGCTTTCTTT	CASRGRGTNTEAFF
-	TRBD2	TRBJ2-1	TRBV7-2	TGTGCCAGCAGCTTTGGACTAGCGGGTGGTTTCTTC	CASSFGLAGGFF
-	TRBD1	TRBJ2-3	TRBV6-1	TGTGCCACCGAGGACAGGCAAACAGATACGCAGTATTTT	CATEDRQTDTQYF
few	-	TRBJ1-2	TRBV27	TGTGCCAGCACCGTGAGCTCGTGGGCTCTCGGTGGCTACACCTTC	CASTVSSWALGGYTF
-	-	TRBJ2-7	TRBV5-4	TGTGCCAGCAGCTTGGGAGGGACGGAGATTCTGGGGCAGTACTTC	CASSLGGTEILGQYF
-	-	TRBJ1-4	TRBV30	TGTGCCTGGAGCGCGGCAACTAATGAAAAACTGTTTTTT	CAWSAATNEKLFF
-	-	TRBJ2-2	TRBV7-9	TGTGCCAGCATTTTAACAGGAACCGGGGAGCTGTTTTTT	CASILTGTGELFF
-	TRBD2	TRBJ2-1	TRBV28	TGTGCCAGCACCTCCTCGGCGGGGGGGGCCACTACCTACAATGAGCAGTTCTTC	CASTSSAGGATTYNEQFF
-	TRBD1	TRBJ1-2	TRBV19	TGTGCCAGTAGTATCCAGGGGGCGACGAATAACTATGGCTACACCTTC	CASSIQGATNNYGYTF
-	-	TRBJ1-1	TRBV5-1	TGCGCCAGCAGCACCCGCGGCAGAACGAACACTGAAGCTTTCTTT	CASSTRGRTNTEAFF
-	TRBD1	TRBJ1-1	TRBV28	TGTGCCAGCATAACGGGACAGGGGGCTTCGGGAGCTTTCTTT	CASITGQGASGAFF
few	-	TRBJ2-7	TRBV5-1	TGCGCCAGCAGACGGACTGGCGGGGGCCACGAGCAGTACTTC	CASRRTGGGHEQYF
-	TRBD1	TRBJ1-6	TRBV7-3	TGTGCCAGCAGCCCCCAGGGGGGGACGGATTCACCCCTCCACTTT	CASSPQGGTDSPLHF
-	-	TRBJ2-6	TRBV18	TGTGCCAGCTCCCGCATGTCTGGGGCCAACGTCCTGACTTTC	CASSRMSGANVLTF
-	-	TRBJ1-1	TRBV2	TGTGCCAGCAGTGGGTATGTCGAAGCTTTCTTT	CASSGYVEAFF
-	-	TRBJ2-5	TRBV29-1	TGCAGCGTTGAGGTCCAACAAGAGACCCAGTACTTC	CSVEVQQETQYF
-	-	TRBJ1-5	TRBV19	TGTGCCAGTAGAGAGGGTTACATTAGCAATCAGCCCCAGCATTTT	CASREGYISNQPQHF
-	-	TRBJ1-5	TRBV6-1	TGTGCCAGCAGTGAAGCGACCCTGGCGGGGGTTAGCAATCAGCCCCAGCATTTT	CASSEATLAGVSNQPQHF
once	TRBD2	TRBJ2-1	TRBV5-6	TGTGCCAGCAGCTCTTACGGACTAGCGGGATCGTACAATGAGCAGTTCTTC	CASSSYGLAGSYNEQFF
-	-	TRBJ2-1	TRBV7-2	TGTGCCAGCAGCTTATCGGGGGGCAGCTACAATGAGCAGTTCTTC	CASSLSGGSYNEQFF
-	-	TRBJ2-1	TRBV28	TGTGCCAGCAGTTGGTACAATGAGCAGTTCTTC	CASSWYNEQFF
-	-	TRBJ1-2	TRBV7-2	TGTGCCAGCAGCTTACTGACGGACTATGGCTACACCTTC	CASSLLTDYGYTF
-	-	TRBJ1-4	TRBV7-2	TGTGCCAGCAGCTTAGAATTCGCCAACAATGAAAAACTGTTTTTT	CASSLEFANNEKLFF
once	TRBD1	TRBJ2-1	TRBV5-6	TGTGCCAGCAGCTTAAACCGGGACAGGGGAGGCTTGAGGCAGTTCTTC	CASSLNRDRGGLRQFF
once	TRBD2	TRBJ2-1	TRBV27	TGTGCCAGCAGTTTTAGGGTAGCGGGAGCTAGTAGTTCCTACAATGAGCAGTTCTTC	CASSFRVAGASSSYNEQFF
-	TRBD1	TRBJ1-5	TRBV6-4	TGTGCCAGGCCCCGTCAGGGGGAGCCTTCCAGGGGTCAGCCCCAGCATTTT	CARPRQGEPSRGQPQHF
-	-	TRBJ2-3	TRBV19	TGTGCCAGTAGTCATAGAACCACAGATACGCAGTATTTT	CASSHRTTDTQYF
-	-	TRBJ2-7	TRBV5-8	TGTGCCAGCAGCCTTATAGTGTCGGTCTCGGGGGAGCAGTACTTC	CASSLIVSVSGEQYF
-	-	TRBJ2-2	TRBV2	TGTGCCAGCAGAAACAGGGACACCGGGGAGCTGTTTTTT	CASRNRDTGELFF
-	TRBD1	TRBJ2-7	TRBV5-4	TGTGCCAGCAGCCGACAGGGATTTGTCTACGAGCAGTACTTC	CASSRQGFVYEQYF
-	-	TRBJ1-4	TRBV4-2	TGTGCCAGCGGGGAACCTCTCGGGGAAAAACTGTTTTTT	CASGEPLGEKLFF
-	TRBD1	TRBJ2-1	TRBV9	TGTGCCAGCCTCACAGACACAAAAAGCAGGGGGCCCGACAATGAGCAGTTCTTC	CASLTDTKSRGPDNEQFF
-	-	TRBJ2-3	TRBV5-4	TGTGCCAGCTCAGGCCAGGGCACAGATACGCAGTATTTT	CASSGQGTDTQYF
-	TRBD1	TRBJ1-6	TRBV5-1	TGCGCCAGCAGTCTCACAGGGGCCTCCTATAATTCACCCCTCCACTTT	CASSLTGASYNSPLHF
once	-	TRBJ1-3	TRBV6-1	TGTGCCAGCAGTGAGAGGGGTAACTCTGGAAACACCATATATTTT	CASSERGNSGNTIYF
-	-	TRBJ1-5	TRBV23-1	TGCGCCAGCAGCCTAAAGGGTGAAAAGGGATCTGGCAATCAGCCCCAGCATTTT	CASSLKGEKGSGNQPQHF
-	-	TRBJ2-1	TRBV11-2	TGTGCCAGCAGCTTAGGGGTAACACGGAGCTCCTACAATGAGCAGTTCTTC	CASSLGVTRSSYNEQFF
-	TRBD2	TRBJ2-3	TRBV13	TGTGCCAGCAGCCTCGGTAGCGGGATACGCACAGATACGCAGTATTTT	CASSLGSGIRTDTQYF
once	-	TRBJ2-3	TRBV29-1	TGCAGCGTTGTTGGGTACACAGATACGCAGTATTTT	CSVVGYTDTQYF
-	-	TRBJ2-2	TRBV5-1	TGCGCCAGCAGCAAGGACTTTGGAGGGCCCGGGGAGCTGTTTTTT	CASSKDFGGPGELFF
-	TRBD1	TRBJ2-7	TRBV15	TGTGCCACCAGCAGATCAGAACCGGGACAGGGCTACGAGCAGTACTTC	CATSRSEPGQGYEQYF
-	-	TRBJ2-1	TRBV11-2	TGTGCCAGCAGCCTTTCCGGCACAGGGTCTATGGTCGATGAGCAGTTCTTC	CASSLSGTGSMVDEQFF
-	-	TRBJ2-3	TRBV28	TGTGCCAGCAGTGCTTCCTACAAGATGACTAGCACAGATACGCAGTATTTT	CASSASYKMTSTDTQYF
-	TRBD2	TRBJ2-1	TRBV14	TGTGCCAGCAGCCCCAGACTAGCGGGAGCCTACAATGAGCAGTTCTTC	CASSPRLAGAYNEQFF
-	-	TRBJ1-3	TRBV21-1	TGTGCCAGCGGACAGGCTAAGGTGTCTGGAAACACCATATATTTT	CASGQAKVSGNTIYF
-	TRBD1	TRBJ1-6	TRBV12-5	TGTGCTAGTGGTATGGGACAGGGGGCGGAAAATTCACCCCTCCACTTT	CASGMGQGAENSPLHF
few	TRBD2	TRBJ2-1	TRBV2	TGTGCCAGCAGTCGGGGGGACTCCTACAATGAGCAGTTCTTC	CASSRGDSYNEQFF
-	TRBD1	TRBJ1-1	TRBV6-1	TGTGCCAGCAGTTTTCAACAGGGGGCCACTGAAGCTTTCTTT	CASSFQQGATEAFF
-	TRBD1	TRBJ1-1	TRBV7-6	TGTGCCAGCAGCTTAGCAGGACAGGCCAACACTGAAGCTTTCTTT	CASSLAGQANTEAFF